The rows below give T cell receptor beta chains drawn from one sample of a study of T cell clonotyping in hematopoietic cell transplantation. Clones were read by immunoSEQ multiplex PCR, and TCRdb kept only the in-frame ones, dropping some. Found here are around 9,000 clones, 75% to 80% of them singletons; the top ten hold over 45%. The specimen comprised peripheral blood mononuclear cells, sampled 180 days after allogeneic stem cell transplant. Source of these receptors: a female patient in her fifties or sixties who had an allogeneic stem cell transplant from a related donor, so the T cells may come from the graft donor. Some clones in this sample may be carry-over from other donors' samples. The CDR3 runs from the conserved cysteine through the conserved F or W. The size of a clone is reported for some rows only, either as once, few or many, or as a class for expanded clones.

clone_size | v_call | cdr3_aa
NA | TRBV19 | CASARGPGNTIYF
NA | TRBV10-3 | CAISESTWEQYF
NA | TRBV29-1 | CSATTTQNTGELFF
NA | TRBV4-1 | CASSQASGGREKLFF
NA | TRBV11-2 | CASSSDRRTSNSPLHF
once | TRBV7-2 | CASSLVLASETQYF
NA | TRBV19 | CASSITGNTEAFF
NA | TRBV4-3 | CASSQEGTVNTEAFF
once | TRBV4-3 | CASSQVERGGLNEQFF
NA | TRBV18 | CASSPFGRVRTEAFF
NA | TRBV19 | CASSIGLLGRPSYGYTF
NA | TRBV5-1 | CASSFSLRGQGSSLIYEQYF
NA | TRBV7-2 | CASSPDRGGQPQHF
few | TRBV2 | CASTRDLNQPQHF
NA | TRBV10-1 | CASSEQEYTEAFF
once | TRBV11-2 | CASSLTSNRDAQPQHF
NA | TRBV30 | CAWTELGQRYTF
NA | TRBV18 | CASSPPAGDGYTF
NA | TRBV28 | CASSRDRDQPQHF
NA | TRBV5-1 | CASSSGLAGIDTQYF
NA | TRBV27 | CASSFRLNTEAFF
NA | TRBV7-2 | CASSLGSTVTHYGYTF
NA | TRBV30 | CAWSVGISYEQYF
NA | TRBV28 | CASRLAGGETQYF
NA | TRBV5-4 | CASSLGRLAGGETQYF
NA | TRBV6-1 | CASSTRSYGYTF
once | TRBV11-2 | CASSTRGLAGAGVYEQYF
NA | TRBV2 | CASSYRTGIGYTF
NA | TRBV6-4 | CASIAPSKRWGTNNSPLHF
NA | TRBV28 | CASSLPTRGNTIYF
few | TRBV28 | CASTERSGGYQPQHF
hyperexpanded | TRBV28 | CASSLSGVLWNEQFF
NA | TRBV19 | CASVARLTGMPTGELFF
few | TRBV11-2 | CASSAGTEWAEAFF